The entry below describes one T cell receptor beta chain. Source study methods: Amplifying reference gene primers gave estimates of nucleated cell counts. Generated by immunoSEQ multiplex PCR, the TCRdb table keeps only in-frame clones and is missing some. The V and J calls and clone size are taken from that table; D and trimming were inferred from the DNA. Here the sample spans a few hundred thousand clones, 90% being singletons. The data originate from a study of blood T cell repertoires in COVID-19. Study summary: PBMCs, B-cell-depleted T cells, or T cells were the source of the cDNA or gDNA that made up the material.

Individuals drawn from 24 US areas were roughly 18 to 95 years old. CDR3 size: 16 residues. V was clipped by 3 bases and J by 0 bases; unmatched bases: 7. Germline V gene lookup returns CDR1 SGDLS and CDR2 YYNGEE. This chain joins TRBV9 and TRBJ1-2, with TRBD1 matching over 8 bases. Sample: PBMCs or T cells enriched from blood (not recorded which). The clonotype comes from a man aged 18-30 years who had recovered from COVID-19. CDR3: CASSDPRDRPNYGYTF. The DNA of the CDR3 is TGTGCCAGCAGCGATCCGCGGGACAGGCCTAACTATGGCTACACCTTC. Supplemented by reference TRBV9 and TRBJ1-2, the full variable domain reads DSGVTQTPKHLITATGQRVTLRCSPRSGDLSVYWYQQSLDQGLQFLIQYYNGEERAKGNILERFSAQQFPDLHSELNLSSLELGDSALYFCASSDPRDRPNYGYTFGSGTRLTVV.